This entry is about one T cell receptor (beta chain). This record comes from a study of cytomegalovirus exposure and HLA in healthy donors. Study in general: Among the 300 to 450 genotyped donors, approximately 80% were placed in the Caucasian-associated ancestry cluster.

PCR amplification relied on 60 Vbeta primers (plus 13 Jbeta primers). Assay: immunoSEQ multiplex PCR; the TCRdb copy retains only in-frame clones and omits some. Found here are about 84,000 clones, over 75% of them singletons; the top ten hold around 2.5%. This CDR3 spans 13 amino acids. Germline V lookup: CDR1 SGDLS, CDR2 YYNGEE. With 3 bases removed from V and 4 bases from J, the gap between germline ends came to 7 bases. Material: PBMCs. The source of this sequence is a male donor in good health and CMV-seropositive. The chain is built from TRBV9 and TRBJ2-2, with unresolved D. The chain's CDR3 is CASSGTITGELFF. CDR3 sequence (DNA): TGTGCCAGCAGCGGAACAATCACCGGGGAGCTGTTTTTT. Combining the CDR3 with reference TRBV9 and TRBJ2-2 gives the whole variable domain DSGVTQTPKHLITATGQRVTLRCSPRSGDLSVYWYQQSLDQGLQFLIQYYNGEERAKGNILERFSAQQFPDLHSELNLSSLELGDSALYFCASSGTITGELFFGEGSRLTVL.